The 13 T cell receptor beta chains in this list originate from one sample, sequenced in a study of blood T cells in healthy people across ages (dated by TCRdb to the mid-2010s). Receptors were amplified or captured by 5' RACE. The instrument given in TCRdb is Illumina HiSeq 2500. A second PCR of roughly 6 to 12 cycles was run with a J-beta primer mix and a sample-barcoded 5' primer. TCRdb took the public reads, trimmed them with fastp at Q25, ran MiXCR for clone calling and kept in-frame beta chains. Every CDR3 protein is listed once, alongside the most common genes and DNA of its rows. This sample is represented by under 2,000,000 distinct CDR3 sequences; around half of them were singletons. The ten largest clonotypes hold about 2.1% of the sample. The sample consisted of blood. The source of these receptors is a woman aged 40 to 49 in good health.

This clonotype was seen a handful of times. The rearrangement links TRBV2 to TRBJ2-5, with TRBD1 matching over 10 bases. The CDR3 spans 16 residues. Germline V CDR1 and CDR2: SNHLY, FYNNEI. V shed 4 bases and J 3 bases; nucleotides not matched to a gene: 8. Here the CDR3 reads CASSVSRTGGEETQYF. CDR3 nucleotides: TGTGCCAGCAGTGTCTCTCGGACAGGGGGAGAAGAGACCCAGTACTTC.

The V gene is TRBV5-1, the J gene TRBJ1-1, with D hard to call. The germline CDR1 and CDR2 sequences are SGHRS and YFSETQ. This CDR3 has 13 residues. The V end was cut by 4 bases, the J end by 1 base, with 8 bases between. The CDR3 sequence is CASSKFENTEAFF. The CDR3 nucleotides are TGCGCCAGCAGCAAGTTTGAGAACACTGAAGCTTTCTTT. The full variable domain, completed using reference TRBV5-1 and TRBJ1-1, is KAGVTQTPRYLIKTRGQQVTLSCSPISGHRSVSWYQQTPGQGLQFLFEYFSETQRNKGNFPGRFSGRQFSNSRSEMNVSTLELGDSALYLCASSKFENTEAFFGQGTRLTVV.

The chain links TRBV25-1 to TRBJ2-1; D uncertain. Germline V lookup: CDR1 MGHDK, CDR2 SYGVNS. Trimming took 4 bases from V and 6 from J, leaving 13 bases between them. The CDR3 is made up of 14 amino acids. The CDR3 protein is CASSASMGANEQFF. The CDR3 DNA sequence: TGTGCCAGCAGTGCCTCGATGGGCGCCAATGAGCAGTTCTTC. The whole variable domain, filled in from reference TRBV25-1 and TRBJ2-1, reads EADIYQTPRYLVIGTGKKITLECSQTMGHDKMYWYQQDPGMELHLIHYSYGVNSTEKGDLSSESTVSRIRTEHFPLTLESARPSHTSQYLCASSASMGANEQFFGPGTRLTVL.

The rearrangement joins TRBV28 to TRBJ2-5, with 12 bases matching TRBD1. The CDR3 consists of 16 residues. J gave up 5 bases and V 6 bases, and 10 bases lay outside the gene matches. Per the germline V gene, CDR1 is MDHEN and CDR2 is SYDVKM. CDR3: CASRQPGQGADETQYF. Written as DNA, the CDR3 is TGTGCCAGCAGGCAACCGGGACAGGGGGCGGACGAGACCCAGTACTTC.

J is TRBJ1-5 and V is TRBV7-9, with unresolved D. Trimming left V 5 bases short and J 3 bases short, with 17 bases between. Germline assignment: CDR1 SEHNR and CDR2 FQNEAQ (reference sequence). The CDR3 has 16 residues. DNA of the CDR3: TGTGCCAGCAGCCTCAAGGAGGGTTCTAACAATCAGCCCCAGCATTTT. Its translation is CASSLKEGSNNQPQHF.

The table lists this clonotype with a count of one. The gene calls are TRBV5-1 and TRBJ2-1; the match to TRBD1 covers 9 bases. V shed 5 bases and J 5 bases; nucleotides not matched to a gene: 8. Germline CDR1 is SGHRS and CDR2 is YFSETQ. The CDR3 has 15 amino acids. The CDR3 sequence is CASRPQGAVDNEQFF. The CDR3 DNA sequence: TGCGCCAGCAGACCACAGGGGGCGGTGGACAATGAGCAGTTCTTC.

With regard to this clonotype: Germline and junction disagree at one end, which may indicate a read error. V and J are TRBV28 and TRBJ2-1; D remains unclear. CDR3 length equals 12 residues. Germline CDR1 reads MDHEN; CDR2 reads SYDVKM. CDR3 sequence: CASSSGPNEQLF. The CDR3 DNA is TGTGCCAGCAGCTCAGGACCCAATGAGCAGTTATTC. Supplemented by reference TRBV28 and TRBJ2-1, the full variable domain reads DVKVTQSSRYLVKRTGEKVFLECVQDMDHENMFWYRQDPGLGLRLIYFSYDVKMKEKGDIPEGYSVSREKKERFSLILESASTNQTSMYLCASSSGPNEQLFGPGTRLTVL.

The chain couples TRBV2 to TRBJ2-6; 10 nucleotides align to TRBD1. Germline loops: CDR1 SNHLY, CDR2 FYNNEI. V lost 6 bases, J lost 6 bases, and 5 bases stayed unmatched. The CDR3 is made up of 15 amino acids. DNA of the CDR3: TGTGCCAGCAGGGGGGACAGGGGAGTGGCCAACGTCCTGACTTTC. It translates to CASRGDRGVANVLTF.

The chain links TRBV3-1 to TRBJ2-3, with a possible D match to TRBD2 (6 bases). The CDR3 totals 17 residues. Trimming shortened V by 1 base and J by 6 bases, and 20 bases separated the two germline ends. The germline gives CDR1 LGHDT, CDR2 YNNKEL (reference sequence). Here the CDR3 reads CASSQVGTGVSNDTQYF. The DNA for the CDR3 is TGTGCCAGCAGCCAAGTCGGGACGGGGGTCTCGAATGATACGCAGTATTTT.

The gene calls are TRBV20-1 and TRBJ2-1; 10 bases are a match to TRBD1. The germline gives CDR1 DFQATT, CDR2 SNEGSKA (reference sequence). The CDR3 is 13 residues long. The CDR3, as DNA: TGCAGCTTTCCGGGACAGGGGTACAATGAGCAGTTCTTC. It encodes CSFPGQGYNEQFF.

This clonotype has a count of ten or more. The chain recombines TRBV6-2 or TRBV6-3 with TRBJ2-4; tentative D call: TRBD1 (6 bases). The CDR3 is 16 residues long. The germline V gene encodes CDR1 MNHEY and CDR2 SVGEGT. Trimming stripped 7 bases from V and 7 bases from J, with 23 bases between. As DNA, the CDR3 is TGTGCCAGCACCTCCCGCGCCCCAGGGGAATATAACATTCAGTACTTC. Translated: CASTSRAPGEYNIQYF.

There are a few counts of this clonotype. J is TRBJ2-1 and V is TRBV15, with 9 bases matching TRBD1. V was clipped by 4 bases and J by 7 bases; unmatched bases: 11. This CDR3 is built from 16 residues. In germline, CDR1 is LNHNV, CDR2 YYDKDF (reference sequence). In nucleotides, the CDR3 is TGTGCCACCAGCAACACCACAGGGGGCTCTTGGAATGAGCAGTTCTTC. Protein: CATSNTTGGSWNEQFF.

This clonotype was observed a few times. This chain uses TRBV29-1 with TRBJ2-5; D may be TRBD1 (6 bases). Germline V gene lookup returns CDR1 SQVTM and CDR2 ANQGSEA. The CDR3 spans 14 residues. V was pared by 4 bases and J by 5 bases, with 17 bases between. This CDR3 is CSVGPTGGMETQYF. In DNA, the CDR3 is TGCAGCGTTGGCCCGACAGGTGGAATGGAGACCCAGTACTTC. Together with reference TRBV29-1 and TRBJ2-5, the CDR3 gives the full variable domain: SAVISQKPSRDICQRGTSLTIQCQVDSQVTMMFWYRQQPGQSLTLIATANQGSEATYESGFVIDKFPISRPNLTFSTLTVSNMSPEDSSIYLCSVGPTGGMETQYFGPGTRLLVL.